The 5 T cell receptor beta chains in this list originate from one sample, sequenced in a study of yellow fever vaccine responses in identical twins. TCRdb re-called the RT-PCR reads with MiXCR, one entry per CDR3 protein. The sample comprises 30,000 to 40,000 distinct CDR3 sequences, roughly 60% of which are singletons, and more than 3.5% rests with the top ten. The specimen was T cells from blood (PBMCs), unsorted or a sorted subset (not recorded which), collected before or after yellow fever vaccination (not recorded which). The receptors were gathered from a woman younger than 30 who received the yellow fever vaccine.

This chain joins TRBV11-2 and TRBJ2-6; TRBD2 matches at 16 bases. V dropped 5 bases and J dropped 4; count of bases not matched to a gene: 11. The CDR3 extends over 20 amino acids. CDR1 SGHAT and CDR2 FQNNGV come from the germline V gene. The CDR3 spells CASSLTTGLAGGLGANVLTF. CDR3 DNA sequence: TGTGCCAGCAGCCTCACAACGGGACTAGCGGGAGGGTTAGGGGCCAACGTCCTGACTTTC.

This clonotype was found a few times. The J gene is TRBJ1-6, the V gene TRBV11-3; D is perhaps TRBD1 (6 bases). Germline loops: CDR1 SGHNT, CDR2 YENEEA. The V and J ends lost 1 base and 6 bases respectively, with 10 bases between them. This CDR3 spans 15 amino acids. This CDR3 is CASSLVQGGNSPLHF. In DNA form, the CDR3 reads TGTGCCAGCAGCTTAGTACAGGGAGGTAATTCACCCCTCCACTTT.

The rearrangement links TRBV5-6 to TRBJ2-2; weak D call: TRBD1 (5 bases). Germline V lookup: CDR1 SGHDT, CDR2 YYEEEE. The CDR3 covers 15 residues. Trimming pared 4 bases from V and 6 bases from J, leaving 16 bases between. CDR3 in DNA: TGTGCCAGCAGCCTTGCTCCAGGGATTGCCGGGGAGCTGTTTTTT. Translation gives CASSLAPGIAGELFF.

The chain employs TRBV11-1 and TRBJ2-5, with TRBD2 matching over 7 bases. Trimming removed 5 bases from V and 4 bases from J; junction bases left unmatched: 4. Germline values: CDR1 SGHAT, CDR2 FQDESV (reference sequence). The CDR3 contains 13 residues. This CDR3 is CASSPRGVETQYF. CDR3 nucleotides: TGTGCCAGCAGCCCTCGGGGGGTAGAGACCCAGTACTTC.

CDR3 nucleotide sequence: TGTGCCAGCAGTTACTCCGGGACAGTAGAAAAGACCCAGTACTTC. It is translated as CASSYSGTVEKTQYF. The V call is TRBV6-2 or TRBV6-3, the J call TRBJ2-5; 7 nucleotides line up with TRBD1. V dropped 0 bases and J dropped 6; count of bases not matched to a gene: 7. Looked up from germline, CDR1 is MNHEY and CDR2 is SVGEGT. The CDR3 is 15 residues long.